This T cell receptor beta chain originates from a study of cytomegalovirus exposure and HLA in healthy donors. As concerns this clone: Its antigen remains unknown.

The CDR3 length is 17 residues. Trimming left V 2 bases short and J 2 bases short, with 17 bases between. Germline V CDR1 and CDR2: SGHVS, FQNEAQ. The PCR had 60 Vbeta and 13 Jbeta primers. Profiling relied on immunoSEQ multiplex PCR, and the TCRdb table lists in-frame clones only, not all of them. The sample holds just over 150,000 clones, about 80% seen once. Study-wide points: Roughly uniform sequencing depth across donors was assumed, possibly incorrectly. Segments of the TCR beta V type were, in most cases, productive about 87% or about 30% of the time in an earlier analysis. A later analysis showed that HLA-associated TCR beta chains had undergone more clonal expansion than equally common others.

This chain connects TRBV7-8 to TRBJ2-3; D may be TRBD2 (5 bases). The source material was PBMCs. This sequence was found in a woman in her forties or fifties in good health and CMV-seropositive. The CDR3 DNA reads TGTGCCAGCAGCTTACGGGGTGTGACGGGGTCCACAGATACGCAGTATTTT. Its translation: CASSLRGVTGSTDTQYF.